The sequence of this T cell receptor beta chain was determined in a study of T-cell reconstitution after alpha-beta-depleted transplantation in children. Trimming cost V 2 bases and J 10 bases; bases outside gene matches: 11. This CDR3 comprises 15 residues. Points from the study as a whole: After transplant, at about two months, alpha-beta T cells were reportedly derived from several hundred expanded graft clones. When one year had passed after transplant, most T-cell counts and diversity came from newly produced T cells.

Unique molecular identifiers were incorporated into the prepared TCRbeta library. A single record per CDR3 protein comes from TCRdb applying MiXCR to the PCR reads. This table holds 200,000 to 250,000 distinct CDR3 sequences, roughly 9.1% found once. This clonotype came up many times. Its antigen is currently unknown. This sequence originates from a male patient aged 2-15 years who had a stem cell transplant for acute myeloid leukemia, so the T cells may come from the graft donor. This sequence joins TRBV12-3 or TRBV12-4 and TRBJ2-1, with 7 bases lining up with TRBD1. This sample comprised PBMCs, mostly from graft donor cells, obtained 360 days after TCRalphabeta/CD19-depleted stem cell transplant. CDR3 loop: CASSLQQGLLWEQFF. CDR3 coding DNA: TGTGCCAGCAGTTTACAACAGGGGCTTTTGTGGGAGCAGTTCTTC.